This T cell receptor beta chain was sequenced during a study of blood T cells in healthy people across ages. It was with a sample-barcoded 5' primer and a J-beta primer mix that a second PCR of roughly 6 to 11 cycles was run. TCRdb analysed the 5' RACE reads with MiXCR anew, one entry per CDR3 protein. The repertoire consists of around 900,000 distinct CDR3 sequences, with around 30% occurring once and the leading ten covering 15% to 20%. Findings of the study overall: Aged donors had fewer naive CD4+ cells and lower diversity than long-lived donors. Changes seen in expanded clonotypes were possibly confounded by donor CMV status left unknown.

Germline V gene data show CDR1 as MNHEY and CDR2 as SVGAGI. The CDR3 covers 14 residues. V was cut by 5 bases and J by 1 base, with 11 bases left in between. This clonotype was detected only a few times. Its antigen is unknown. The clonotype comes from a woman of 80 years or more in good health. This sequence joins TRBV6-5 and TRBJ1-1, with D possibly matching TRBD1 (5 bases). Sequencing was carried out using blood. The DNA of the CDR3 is TGTGCCAGCAGTCAAGGACACCAGAACACTGAAGCTTTCTTT. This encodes CASSQGHQNTEAFF.